This T cell receptor (beta chain) was profiled in a study of T cell responses to AZD1222 COVID-19 vaccine. Notes on the study in general: Vaccine-related CD4 TCRs covered spike, predominating at 160-218 and 743-854.

The germline CDR1 and CDR2 sequences are SGHNT and YYREEE (reference sequence). Deletions cut 0 bases from V and 0 bases from J, with 9 bases between. The CDR3 sequence is 15 residues long. Measured with immunoSEQ multiplex PCR; TCRdb has only the in-frame clones, and not every one. The sample lists 95,000 to 130,000 clones; 80% to 90% were seen once. With respect to this clone: Its specificity is not known.

The TCR originated in an adult in good health. The material was peripheral blood, obtained on day 0 of MenACWY control vaccination. V is TRBV5-4 and J is TRBJ1-2; possibly TRBD1 for D (5 bases). The CDR3 DNA follows: TGTGCCAGCAGCTTGGTGGCAGGGACTAACTATGGCTACACCTTC. Translating it yields CASSLVAGTNYGYTF.